This T cell receptor beta chain derives from a study of shared clonotypes between healthy human individuals. General study points: Depth was large, yet rarefaction showed that sorted-subset sequencing was incomplete.

Sorted-subset replicate PCR reactions contained about 200 ng DNA, corresponding to about 30,000 T cell genomes. Data came from immunoSEQ multiplex PCR; TCRdb stores just in-frame clones and leaves some out. The top ten clones hold roughly 0.42% of a sample with 1.5 million to 1.9 million clones, 95% to 99% of them seen once. This clone was detected once. Its target is not known. This same CDR3 is encoded by further DNA sequences in the sample. The CDR3 is made up of 14 amino acids. Trimming left V 1 base short and J 0 bases short, with 7 bases between. CDR1 and CDR2 from the germline V gene are SGHTA and FQGNSA.

Sequenced material: naive CD4+ T cells sorted from blood. Subset here: CD45RA+ positively selected. This chain connects TRBV7-2 to TRBJ2-7; D unclear. The clonotype comes from a young man in good health. The CDR3 DNA reads TGTGCCAGCAGCTTAGACCGCAGCTCCTACGAGCAGTACTTC. Residues: CASSLDRSSYEQYF.